This TCR beta chain was found in a study of long-term antiretroviral therapy in people with HIV. The CDR3 length is 14 residues. Per germline, CDR1 LGHNA and CDR2 YSLEER. V lost 0 bases and J 0 bases, leaving 2 bases between the germline ends. Samples were assayed with immunoSEQ v3.0 at survey level. Produced via immunoSEQ multiplex PCR; TCRdb's table is partial and in-frame only. The sample consists of about 36,000 clones, around 94% of them appearing once. Points from the study as a whole: Repertoire composition at all time points was dominated by clones that had expanded before ART.

Comment on this clone: Its antigen is as yet unknown.

Source: unsorted PBMCs, taken 4.1 years after starting antiretroviral therapy. The receptor was derived from a woman in her forties or fifties with HIV. The gene calls are TRBV4-3 and TRBJ1-4; D is undetermined. The CDR3 region is CASSQETTNEKLFF. DNA of the CDR3: TGCGCCAGCAGCCAAGAAACAACTAATGAAAAACTGTTTTTT.